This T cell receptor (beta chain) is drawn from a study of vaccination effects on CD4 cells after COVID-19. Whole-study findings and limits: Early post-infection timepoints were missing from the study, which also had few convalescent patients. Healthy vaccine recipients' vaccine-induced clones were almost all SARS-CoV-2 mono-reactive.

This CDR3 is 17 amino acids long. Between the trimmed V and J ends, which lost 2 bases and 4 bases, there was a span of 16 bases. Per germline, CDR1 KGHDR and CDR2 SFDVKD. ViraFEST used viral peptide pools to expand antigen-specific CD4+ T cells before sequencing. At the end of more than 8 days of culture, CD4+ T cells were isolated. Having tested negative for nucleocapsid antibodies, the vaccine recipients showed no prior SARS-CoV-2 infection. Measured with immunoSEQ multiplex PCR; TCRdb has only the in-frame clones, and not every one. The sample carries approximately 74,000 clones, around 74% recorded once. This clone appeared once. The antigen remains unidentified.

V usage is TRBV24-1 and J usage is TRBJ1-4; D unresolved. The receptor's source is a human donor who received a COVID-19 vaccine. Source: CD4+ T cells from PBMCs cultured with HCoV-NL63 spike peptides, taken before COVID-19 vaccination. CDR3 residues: CATSDSRTDFYNEKLFF. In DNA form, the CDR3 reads TGTGCCACCAGTGATTCGAGGACGGACTTTTATAATGAAAAACTGTTTTTT.